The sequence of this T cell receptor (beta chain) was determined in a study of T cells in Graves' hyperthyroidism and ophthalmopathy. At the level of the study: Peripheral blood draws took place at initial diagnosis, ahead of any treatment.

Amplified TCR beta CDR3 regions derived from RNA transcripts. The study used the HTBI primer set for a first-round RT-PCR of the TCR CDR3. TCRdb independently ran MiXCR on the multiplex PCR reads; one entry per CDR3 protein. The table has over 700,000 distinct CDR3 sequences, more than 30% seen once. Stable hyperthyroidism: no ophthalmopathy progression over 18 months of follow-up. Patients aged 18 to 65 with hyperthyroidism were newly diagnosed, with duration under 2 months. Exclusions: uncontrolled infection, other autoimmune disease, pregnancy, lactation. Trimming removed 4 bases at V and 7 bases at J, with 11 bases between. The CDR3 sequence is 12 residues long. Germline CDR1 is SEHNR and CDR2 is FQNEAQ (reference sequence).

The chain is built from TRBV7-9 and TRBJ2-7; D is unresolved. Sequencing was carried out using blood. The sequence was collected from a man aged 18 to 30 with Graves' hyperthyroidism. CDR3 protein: CASSSTEGEQYF. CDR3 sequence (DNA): TGTGCCAGCAGCTCAACCGAAGGGGAGCAGTACTTC.